The 4 T cell receptor beta chains given below trace back to one sample, sequenced in a study of Tregs in tolerant kidney transplant recipients. Generated by immunoSEQ multiplex PCR, the TCRdb table keeps only in-frame clones and is missing some. The profile covers 200,000 to 300,000 clones, with roughly 80% appearing a single time and less than 0.75% taken by the ten largest. Material: CD4+ T cells from blood. The receptors derive from a human donor in good health.

This clone was observed once. The chain has TRBV9 and TRBJ1-1; D remains unclear. Germline CDR1 and CDR2: SGDLS and YYNGEE. The CDR3 is 15 amino acids. Trimming pared 0 bases from V and 0 bases from J, leaving 9 bases between. The CDR3 DNA reads as TGTGCCAGCAGCGTAGATCCCATTCTGAACACTGAAGCTTTCTTT. Protein product: CASSVDPILNTEAFF.

V is TRBV5-4 and J is TRBJ2-3; a weak D match, TRBD1 (6 bases). Per germline, CDR1 SGHNT and CDR2 YYREEE (reference sequence). V lost 6 bases and J lost 7, with 18 bases in between. The CDR3 has 14 amino acids. CDR3 in DNA: TGTGCCAGCACCATCACCAGGGGCACCAATACGCAGTATTTT. This sequence encodes CASTITRGTNTQYF.

This chain uses TRBV29-1 with TRBJ2-3; possibly TRBD1 or TRBD2 for D (6 bases each). V was clipped by 4 bases and J by 3 bases, with 11 bases between them. Germline CDR1 SQVTM, CDR2 ANQGSEA. The CDR3 consists of 13 residues. The CDR3 protein is CSVVGGMTDTQYF. In nucleotides, the CDR3 is TGCAGCGTTGTAGGGGGGATGACAGATACGCAGTATTTT.

This clone was seen only once. This chain joins TRBV19 and TRBJ1-5, with TRBD1 identical over 8 bases. V trimming: 4 bases; J trimming: 0 bases; junction bases outside the gene matches: 2. The length of the CDR3 is 15 residues. Germline-derived CDR1 and CDR2 are LNHDA and SQIVND (reference sequence). The CDR3 loop is CASSTDRGSNQPQHF. CDR3 nucleotides: TGTGCCAGTAGTACCGACAGGGGTAGCAATCAGCCCCAGCATTTT.